In its sample, the clone carrying this T cell receptor beta chain was seen once. Clones were read by immunoSEQ multiplex PCR, and TCRdb kept only the in-frame ones, dropping some. The sample includes approximately 210,000 clones, 85% to 90% seen only once; the top ten take around 1.5%. The data stem from a study of blood T cell repertoires in COVID-19. Germline CDR1 reads SEHNR; CDR2 reads FQNEAQ (reference sequence). The CDR3 extends over 18 amino acids. Trimming removed 4 bases from V and 4 bases from J; junction bases left unmatched: 16. V usage is TRBV7-9 and J usage is TRBJ2-5, with 9 bases aligning to TRBD1. Sequencing input: peripheral blood. This sequence was found in a young man with active or convalescent COVID-19. CDR3 coding DNA: TGTGCCAGCAGCTCGGAAGTCCGGGACAGGGTTTGGGGAGAGACCCAGTACTTC. Its protein is CASSSEVRDRVWGETQYF.